This T cell receptor beta chain comes out of a study of beta chain features in type 1 diabetes. Background on the study: The study examined around 99,000,000 sorted cells across all samples.

The entirety of the isolated RNA underwent reverse transcription, so expressed TCRB transcripts were sequenced. There were around 3.5 million reads on average in the naive, central memory and regulatory T cell samples. The repertoire was sequenced with immunoSEQ multiplex PCR; TCRdb's copy has only in-frame clones and lacks some. The profile shows hundreds of thousands of clones, roughly 12% of them singletons. Germline V gene lookup returns CDR1 SGHVS and CDR2 FQNEAQ. V shed 1 base and J shed 0 bases, with 10 bases lying between them. The CDR3 has 16 residues. A remark on this clone: Its antigen is currently unknown.

Sorting gave populations that all exceeded 98% purity. Study conclusions and caveats: TCRB CDR3s were moderately but significantly shorter in Type 1 diabetes patients in all four CD4+ subsets.

V gene TRBV7-8 combines with J gene TRBJ2-1; D not certain. The specimen was naive CD4+ T cells from blood. This clonotype was obtained from a man in his late teens or twenties with type 1 diabetes. CDR3: CASSLVGDPSYNEQFF. The CDR3 DNA is TGTGCCAGCAGCTTAGTTGGGGATCCCTCCTACAATGAGCAGTTCTTC. The full variable domain, its missing parts supplied by reference TRBV7-8 and TRBJ2-1, is GAGVSQSPRYKVAKRGQDVALRCDPISGHVSLFWYQQALGQGPEFLTYFQNEAQLDKSGLPSDRFFAERPEGSVSTLKIQRTQQEDSAVYLCASSLVGDPSYNEQFFGPGTRLTVL.